The rows below give T cell receptor beta chains drawn from one sample of a study of T cell responses to AZD1222 COVID-19 vaccine. Clones were read by immunoSEQ multiplex PCR, and TCRdb kept only the in-frame ones, dropping some. The sample lists roughly 140,000 clones; around 89% were seen once. The sample here was peripheral blood, taken on day 0 of AZD1222 vaccination. All receptors come from an adult in good health. Both conserved end residues are part of each CDR3. D genes are given only for firm matches. A row's size may be missing; if present it is once, few, many or a size class.

clone_size j_call v_call d_call cdr3_aa cdr3_nt
- TRBJ2-2 TRBV28 - CASSRSQGLETGELFF TGTGCCAGCAGCCGTAGCCAGGGTTTAGAAACCGGGGAGCTGTTTTTT
- TRBJ1-2 TRBV14 - CASSQGRSPYGYTF TGTGCCAGCAGCCAGGGACGTTCCCCCTATGGCTACACCTTC
- TRBJ2-7 TRBV7-9 TRBD1 CASSSAHGQGAGEQYF TGTGCCAGCAGCTCGGCCCACGGACAGGGTGCTGGTGAGCAGTACTTC
- TRBJ2-1 TRBV20-1 - CSVGYNEQFF TGCAGTGTGGGGTACAATGAGCAGTTCTTC
- TRBJ1-1 TRBV5-1 - CASSSAGRTNTEAFF TGCGCCAGCAGTTCCGCGGGCAGGACGAACACTGAAGCTTTCTTT
once TRBJ1-6 TRBV6-1 TRBD1 CASSEEQGISPLHF TGTGCCAGCAGTGAAGAACAGGGGATCTCACCCCTCCACTTT
- TRBJ2-1 TRBV5-1 - CASSIDLSNEQFF TGCGCCAGCAGCATCGACTTGAGCAATGAGCAGTTCTTC
- TRBJ2-7 TRBV28 - CASSWAGTKYF TGTGCCAGCAGTTGGGCCGGGACAAAGTACTTC
- TRBJ1-5 TRBV3-1/TRBV3-2 - CASSLDLYSNQPQHF TGTGCCAGCAGCCTAGACCTCTATAGCAATCAGCCCCAGCATTTT
- TRBJ1-1 TRBV11-2 - CASSLNRVDEAFF TGTGCCAGCAGCTTAAACCGGGTCGATGAAGCTTTCTTT
- TRBJ2-1 TRBV2 - CASRRDSDYNEQFF TGTGCCAGCCGGCGCGACAGTGATTACAATGAGCAGTTCTTC
- TRBJ2-1 TRBV4-1 - CASSRVQGPQGNEQFF TGCGCCAGCAGCCGGGTACAGGGACCCCAAGGGAATGAGCAGTTCTTC
- TRBJ1-1 TRBV5-1 - CASSVDEGYTEAFF TGCGCCAGCAGCGTGGATGAGGGGTACACTGAAGCTTTCTTT
once TRBJ2-7 TRBV9 - CASSVAGQNYEQYF TGTGCCAGCAGCGTAGCAGGACAGAACTACGAGCAGTACTTC
- TRBJ1-1 TRBV5-4 TRBD1 CASSYSDRGRNTEAFF TGTGCCAGCAGCTATTCGGACAGGGGGCGGAACACTGAAGCTTTCTTT
- TRBJ1-1 TRBV10-1 TRBD1 CASSGQGAPAAFF TGCGCCAGCTCGGGACAGGGGGCTCCGGCGGCTTTCTTT